This passage covers 26 T cell receptor beta chains from one sample sequenced in a study of T cells in Graves' hyperthyroidism and ophthalmopathy. RNA transcripts yielded amplified TCR beta CDR3 regions. When the TCR CDR3 underwent first-round RT-PCR, the HTBI primer set was used. TCRdb used MiXCR to reprocess the multiplex PCR reads, holding one entry per CDR3 protein. The data hold 300,000 to 450,000 distinct CDR3 sequences, with around 13% observed a single time. What was sequenced was blood. The source is a woman aged 60-70 years with Graves' hyperthyroidism.

The V call is TRBV2, the J call TRBJ2-2; D is perhaps TRBD1 or TRBD2 (5 bases each). Between the trimmed V and J ends, which lost 10 bases and 8 bases, there was a span of 17 bases. Germline V gene data show CDR1 as SNHLY and CDR2 as FYNNEI. The CDR3 sequence is 13 residues long. DNA for the CDR3: TGTGCCACCTTAGGGACGGCGGCTGGGGAGCTGTTTTTT. The encoded protein is CATLGTAAGELFF.

Worth noting for this clonotype: One base away lies a much larger clone, so this may be a sequencing read error. This sequence joins TRBV6-2 or TRBV6-3 and TRBJ2-1; D might be TRBD2 (6 bases). The CDR3 loop spans 14 amino acids. Trimming pared 8 bases from V and 10 bases from J, leaving 21 bases between. The germline CDR1 and CDR2 sequences are MNHEY and SVGEGT. The CDR3 reads CASGPSWGLGEQFF. The CDR3 DNA is TGTGCCAGCGGCCCCTCCTGGGGACTTGGAGAGCAGTTCTTC.

Many counts were recorded for this clonotype. The gene calls are TRBV10-3 and TRBJ2-2; D not certain. Germline V gene sequence: CDR1 ENHRY, CDR2 SYGVKD. The CDR3 sequence is 14 residues long. The V gene lost 2 bases and the J gene lost 4 bases, with 8 bases spanning the gap. DNA of the CDR3: TGTGCCATCAGTGAGGTAGAAACCACCGGGGAGCTGTTTTTT. Its protein product is CAISEVETTGELFF.

This clonotype was seen many times. The V and J genes are TRBV5-1 and TRBJ1-1; TRBD1 is a possible D gene (6 bases). CDR3 size: 15 residues. V lost 4 bases and J 6 bases, leaving 19 bases between the germline ends. Per the germline V gene, CDR1 is SGHRS and CDR2 is YFSETQ. For the CDR3, the DNA is TGCGCCAGCAGCCAGAATTTCGGACAGCAATCTGAAGCTTTCTTT. Translating it yields CASSQNFGQQSEAFF.

As to this clonotype: Possible read error: a much larger clone is one base away. The chain carries TRBV14 and TRBJ2-7; D remains unclear. The CDR3 consists of 12 residues. V lost 3 bases, J lost 6 bases, and 9 bases lay in between. Germline loops: CDR1 SGHDN, CDR2 FVKESK. In DNA, the CDR3 is TGTGCCAGCAGCCACAGGAGACTCGAGCAGTACTTC. Encoded protein: CASSHRRLEQYF.

This clonotype appeared many times. The CDR3 bases are TGCAGTGCTAGCGAAACTCAAACTAGCGGGAACTACAATGAGCAGTTCTTC. Amino acids: CSASETQTSGNYNEQFF. The rearrangement uses TRBV20-1 and TRBJ2-1; TRBD2 aligns across 10 bases. The CDR3 extends over 17 amino acids. J was trimmed by 3 bases and V by 3 bases; bases with no gene match: 11. The germline V gene has CDR1 DFQATT and CDR2 SNEGSKA (reference sequence).

As regards this clonotype: A much larger clone sits a single nucleotide away, making a read error possible. This chain joins TRBV19 and TRBJ2-3; D is possibly TRBD2 (6 bases). V was pared by 8 bases and J by 4 bases, with 16 bases between. Germline V gives CDR1 LNHDA, CDR2 SQIVND (reference sequence). The CDR3 contains 14 residues. CDR3 protein: CASRRDGGADTQYF. The CDR3 DNA sequence: TGTGCCAGTCGTAGAGATGGAGGGGCAGATACGCAGTATTTT.

This clonotype was detected ten times or more. The chain carries TRBV5-1 and TRBJ1-2, with D possibly matching TRBD1 (6 bases). The CDR3 is 14 amino acids. CDR1 and CDR2 (germline): SGHRS, YFSETQ. Trimming removed 4 bases at V and 0 bases at J, with 10 bases between. The chain's CDR3 is CASSEGQANYGYTF. CDR3 in DNA: TGCGCCAGCAGCGAGGGACAAGCTAACTATGGCTACACCTTC.

This clonotype was recorded at least ten times. The genes are TRBV5-1 and TRBJ1-4; D uncertain. Germline values: CDR1 SGHRS, CDR2 YFSETQ. This CDR3 is built from 15 residues. V was cut by 2 bases and J by 0 bases, with 8 bases left in between. CDR3 DNA: TGCGCCAGCAGCTTTACGACGGCAACTAATGAAAAACTGTTTTTT. Translation gives CASSFTTATNEKLFF.

Ten or more counts support this clonotype. This chain connects TRBV20-1 to TRBJ2-1; TRBD2 aligns across 10 bases. CDR3 length: 14 amino acids. Germline-derived CDR1 and CDR2 are DFQATT and SNEGSKA (reference sequence). The J segment lost 9 bases and the V segment lost 5 bases, leaving 10 bases of the junction unmatched. For the CDR3, the DNA is TGCAGTGCTGGCGGGACTAGCGCGGTGAGTGAGCAGTTCTTC. Amino acids: CSAGGTSAVSEQFF.

This clonotype showed up many times. The rearrangement joins TRBV28 to TRBJ2-1; 8 nucleotides match TRBD1. V lost 4 bases, J lost 9 bases, and 2 bases stayed unmatched. The length of the CDR3 is 12 residues. Germline V gene data show CDR1 as MDHEN and CDR2 as SYDVKM. CDR3 in DNA: TGTGCCAGCAGTTACAGGGGGATTGAGCAGTTCTTC. This encodes CASSYRGIEQFF.

This clonotype has a count of ten or more. CDR3 region: CASSRPGQMLSEQYF. The CDR3 region has the DNA TGTGCCAGCAGCCGCCCCGGTCAAATGCTAAGCGAGCAGTACTTC. The rearrangement links TRBV28 to TRBJ2-7; D is unclear. Germline V gene data show CDR1 as MDHEN and CDR2 as SYDVKM. The CDR3 is 15 amino acids. Trimming removed 6 bases at V and 6 bases at J, with 21 bases between.

This chain links TRBV5-1 with TRBJ1-4, with 7 nucleotides matching TRBD1. Per germline, CDR1 SGHRS and CDR2 YFSETQ. V shed 2 bases, J shed 4 bases, and the junction held 5 bases outside the gene matches. The CDR3 runs 15 residues. The CDR3 here is CASSFLTGVNEKLFF. For the CDR3, the DNA is TGCGCCAGCAGCTTTTTAACAGGGGTTAATGAAAAACTGTTTTTT.

This clonotype appeared many times. The J gene is TRBJ2-3, the V gene TRBV5-1, with a possible D match to TRBD2 (5 bases). The germline V gene has CDR1 SGHRS and CDR2 YFSETQ. Trimming cost V 0 bases and J 0 bases, with 8 bases left between them. The CDR3 totals 15 residues. CDR3 region: CASSLVALSTDTQYF. The CDR3 coding sequence is TGCGCCAGCAGCTTGGTAGCGCTAAGCACAGATACGCAGTATTTT.

This clonotype was observed a handful of times. The genes are TRBV12-5 and TRBJ2-6; no reliable D call. Trimming shortened V by 5 bases and J by 2 bases, and 10 bases separated the two germline ends. Looked up from germline, CDR1 is LGHNT and CDR2 is FRNRAP. There are 15 residues in the CDR3. DNA of the CDR3: TGTGCTAGTGGTCCGGGCTACCCTGGGGCCAACGTCCTGACTTTC. Protein product: CASGPGYPGANVLTF.

The CDR3 here is CASSVTSGRFTDTQYF. CDR3 nucleotide sequence: TGTGCCAGCAGCGTGACTAGCGGGAGGTTTACAGATACGCAGTATTTT. The chain has TRBV9 and TRBJ2-3; TRBD2 matches 13 bases. CDR1 SGDLS and CDR2 YYNGEE come from the germline V gene. This CDR3 has 16 amino acids. The trim removed 2 bases at V and 3 bases at J, leaving 3 bases unmatched.

Many counts were recorded for this clonotype. V and J are TRBV5-6 and TRBJ2-7; D is unresolved. Trimming took 4 bases from V and 0 from J, leaving 5 bases between them. Germline CDR1 SGHDT, CDR2 YYEEEE. There are 12 residues in the CDR3. Written as DNA, the CDR3 is TGTGCCAGCAGCCAGTCCTCCTACGAGCAGTACTTC. Its protein is CASSQSSYEQYF.

This clonotype occurred many times. The rearrangement joins TRBV5-5 to TRBJ2-1; possible D gene TRBD2, 6 bases. V lost 1 base, J lost 8 bases, and 22 bases lay in between. The germline gives CDR1 SGHKS, CDR2 YYEKEE (reference sequence). CDR3 length equals 17 residues. The CDR3 spells CASSLLPSRDSRDEQFF. The CDR3 DNA follows: TGTGCCAGCAGCTTGCTCCCCTCACGGGACTCCCGGGATGAGCAGTTCTTC.

This clonotype was counted many times. This sequence joins TRBV7-2 and TRBJ1-1; a possible D gene is TRBD1 (5 bases). The CDR3 is made up of 12 amino acids. Germline-derived CDR1 and CDR2 are SGHTA and FQGNSA. Trimming pared 3 bases from V and 5 bases from J, leaving 7 bases between. The CDR3 reads CASSFWGTEAFF. The CDR3 nucleotides are TGTGCCAGCAGCTTTTGGGGGACTGAAGCTTTCTTT.

This clonotype was counted only a few times. The chain is built from TRBV19 and TRBJ1-6; perhaps TRBD1 as D (5 bases). The V end lost 7 bases, the J end lost 7 bases, and 11 bases lay between the germline ends. Looked up from germline, CDR1 is LNHDA and CDR2 is SQIVND (reference sequence). The CDR3 runs to 13 residues. The CDR3 nucleotides are TGTGCCAGTACGGGACGGCCAAATTCACCCCTCCACTTT. Translation: CASTGRPNSPLHF.

The V call is TRBV28, the J call TRBJ2-3; TRBD2 aligns across 10 bases. The CDR3 contains 16 residues. CDR1 is MDHEN and CDR2 is SYDVKM in the germline V gene. The J segment lost 4 bases and the V segment lost 4 bases, leaving 8 bases of the junction unmatched. The CDR3 spells CASSWAASGSPDTQYF. The CDR3 DNA follows: TGTGCCAGCAGTTGGGCGGCTAGCGGGAGCCCAGATACGCAGTATTTT.

At least ten counts were recorded for this clonotype. V gene TRBV24-1 combines with J gene TRBJ2-1; TRBD2 aligns across 10 bases. The CDR3 contains 15 residues. CDR1 and CDR2 (germline): KGHDR, SFDVKD. V lost 9 bases and J lost 0; bases outside the gene matches: 4. The CDR3 region is CATGSGRSSYNEQFF. Written as DNA, the CDR3 is TGTGCCACCGGTAGCGGGAGGAGCTCCTACAATGAGCAGTTCTTC.

In this sample, this clonotype turned up a few times. V usage is TRBV9 and J usage is TRBJ1-1, with TRBD1 as a possible D gene (5 bases). This CDR3 has 14 amino acids. The V gene's germline CDR1 is SGDLS and CDR2 YYNGEE. V shed 4 bases and J shed 11 bases, with 21 bases lying between them. The CDR3 DNA is TGTGCCAGCAGCCCTGGGGGAGGGGAGGTTTTGGCTTTCTTT. Protein: CASSPGGGEVLAFF.

This clonotype was observed many times. V and J are TRBV10-3 and TRBJ2-2, with D maybe TRBD1 (6 bases). V lost 6 bases, J lost 3 bases, and 11 bases lay in between. This CDR3 spans 14 amino acids. Germline-derived CDR1 and CDR2 are ENHRY and SYGVKD. The CDR3 is CAIRGQPDTGELFF. The CDR3 nucleotides are TGTGCCATCAGGGGACAACCCGACACCGGGGAGCTGTTTTTT.

Note on this clonotype: Likely a read error: the CDR3 ends without its conserved phenylalanine or tryptophan. The rearrangement links TRBV2 to TRBJ2-2; D not certain. V lost 4 bases to trimming and J lost 2 bases, with 8 bases between them. This CDR3 contains 14 residues. Germline loops: CDR1 SNHLY, CDR2 FYNNEI. The CDR3 nucleotides read TGTGCCAGCAGTGGGCGCAAAAACACCGGGGAGCTGTTTCTC. It encodes CASSGRKNTGELFL.

V and J are TRBV20-1 and TRBJ2-7; 9 bases map to TRBD1. V trimming: 0 bases; J trimming: 3 bases; junction bases outside the gene matches: 6. Germline V gene data show CDR1 as DFQATT and CDR2 as SNEGSKA (reference sequence). This CDR3 region has 15 residues. The CDR3 nucleotides read TGCAGTGCTAGAGATGCCAGGACAGGGGACTACGAGCAGTACTTC. It translates to CSARDARTGDYEQYF.